Each of the 4 T cell receptor beta chains below was sequenced from the same sample in a study of T-cell memory formation after mild COVID-19. TCRdb reprocessed the 5' RACE reads with MiXCR, giving one entry per CDR3 protein. The table has 350,000 to 400,000 distinct CDR3 sequences, roughly an eighth seen once. The sequenced material came from PBMCs or a T cell subset sorted from them (not recorded which). Receptors were obtained from a man in his late teens or twenties who had mild COVID-19 (a few samples of this study predate the infection). Cell type and time point are not known.

This clonotype has only a few counts. The V call is TRBV10-3, the J call TRBJ2-5, with 9 positions matching TRBD2. Per the germline V gene, CDR1 is ENHRY and CDR2 is SYGVKD. The CDR3 has 14 residues. V was pared by 6 bases and J by 4 bases, with 6 bases of the junction left unmatched. The CDR3 sequence is CAIRRELAGETQYF. CDR3 sequence (DNA): TGTGCCATCAGAAGGGAACTAGCGGGAGAGACCCAGTACTTC.

This clonotype was detected a few times. The rearrangement uses TRBV7-9 and TRBJ2-7; perhaps TRBD1 as D (5 bases). Germline V lookup: CDR1 SEHNR, CDR2 FQNEAQ (reference sequence). This CDR3 is 14 amino acids long. The V and J ends lost 1 base and 2 bases respectively, with 9 bases between them. The CDR3 region is CASSLGGIPYEQYV. The CDR3 DNA sequence: TGTGCCAGCAGCTTAGGGGGCATCCCCTACGAGCAGTACGTC.

The chain is built from TRBV5-5 and TRBJ2-3; 9 bases align to TRBD1. V gave up 4 bases and J gave up 2 bases; unmatched junction bases: 5. Germline-derived CDR1 and CDR2 are SGHKS and YYEKEE (reference sequence). CDR3 length equals 15 residues. CDR3 region: CASSPGTGITDTQYF. CDR3 bases: TGTGCCAGCAGCCCGGGGACAGGGATCACAGATACGCAGTATTTT.

This clonotype was recorded a few times. The rearrangement uses TRBV5-1 and TRBJ2-5; the match to TRBD1 covers 7 bases. The germline V gene encodes CDR1 SGHRS and CDR2 YFSETQ. The CDR3 sequence is 15 residues long. Unmatched junction bases numbered 7, after V lost 0 bases and J lost 5 bases. CDR3 sequence: CASSLAGTAAETQYF. CDR3 bases: TGCGCCAGCAGCTTGGCCGGGACAGCAGCGGAGACCCAGTACTTC.